The source of this TCR beta chain is a study of PD-L1 blockade in urothelial cancer. The sample holds one count of this clone. CDR1 SNHLY and CDR2 FYNNEI come from the germline V gene. CDR3 length: 16 residues. The V and J ends lost 8 bases and 7 bases, in that order; junction bases with no gene match: 16. This table comes from immunoSEQ multiplex PCR, and its TCRdb copy is limited to in-frame clones, with some not included. This sample has more than 50,000 clones; over 75% occur once, and the top ten carry 4.5%. Specimen: PBMCs, collected around atezolizumab (anti-PD-L1) treatment. This TCR was recovered from a man aged 65 to 79 with urothelial cancer. The chain has TRBV2 and TRBJ2-1; TRBD1 agrees at 8 bases. The CDR3, as DNA: TGTGCCAGCTGCCTCAGGGGGCCCCTTTTTTATAATGAGCAGTTCTTC. Protein: CASCLRGPLFYNEQFF.